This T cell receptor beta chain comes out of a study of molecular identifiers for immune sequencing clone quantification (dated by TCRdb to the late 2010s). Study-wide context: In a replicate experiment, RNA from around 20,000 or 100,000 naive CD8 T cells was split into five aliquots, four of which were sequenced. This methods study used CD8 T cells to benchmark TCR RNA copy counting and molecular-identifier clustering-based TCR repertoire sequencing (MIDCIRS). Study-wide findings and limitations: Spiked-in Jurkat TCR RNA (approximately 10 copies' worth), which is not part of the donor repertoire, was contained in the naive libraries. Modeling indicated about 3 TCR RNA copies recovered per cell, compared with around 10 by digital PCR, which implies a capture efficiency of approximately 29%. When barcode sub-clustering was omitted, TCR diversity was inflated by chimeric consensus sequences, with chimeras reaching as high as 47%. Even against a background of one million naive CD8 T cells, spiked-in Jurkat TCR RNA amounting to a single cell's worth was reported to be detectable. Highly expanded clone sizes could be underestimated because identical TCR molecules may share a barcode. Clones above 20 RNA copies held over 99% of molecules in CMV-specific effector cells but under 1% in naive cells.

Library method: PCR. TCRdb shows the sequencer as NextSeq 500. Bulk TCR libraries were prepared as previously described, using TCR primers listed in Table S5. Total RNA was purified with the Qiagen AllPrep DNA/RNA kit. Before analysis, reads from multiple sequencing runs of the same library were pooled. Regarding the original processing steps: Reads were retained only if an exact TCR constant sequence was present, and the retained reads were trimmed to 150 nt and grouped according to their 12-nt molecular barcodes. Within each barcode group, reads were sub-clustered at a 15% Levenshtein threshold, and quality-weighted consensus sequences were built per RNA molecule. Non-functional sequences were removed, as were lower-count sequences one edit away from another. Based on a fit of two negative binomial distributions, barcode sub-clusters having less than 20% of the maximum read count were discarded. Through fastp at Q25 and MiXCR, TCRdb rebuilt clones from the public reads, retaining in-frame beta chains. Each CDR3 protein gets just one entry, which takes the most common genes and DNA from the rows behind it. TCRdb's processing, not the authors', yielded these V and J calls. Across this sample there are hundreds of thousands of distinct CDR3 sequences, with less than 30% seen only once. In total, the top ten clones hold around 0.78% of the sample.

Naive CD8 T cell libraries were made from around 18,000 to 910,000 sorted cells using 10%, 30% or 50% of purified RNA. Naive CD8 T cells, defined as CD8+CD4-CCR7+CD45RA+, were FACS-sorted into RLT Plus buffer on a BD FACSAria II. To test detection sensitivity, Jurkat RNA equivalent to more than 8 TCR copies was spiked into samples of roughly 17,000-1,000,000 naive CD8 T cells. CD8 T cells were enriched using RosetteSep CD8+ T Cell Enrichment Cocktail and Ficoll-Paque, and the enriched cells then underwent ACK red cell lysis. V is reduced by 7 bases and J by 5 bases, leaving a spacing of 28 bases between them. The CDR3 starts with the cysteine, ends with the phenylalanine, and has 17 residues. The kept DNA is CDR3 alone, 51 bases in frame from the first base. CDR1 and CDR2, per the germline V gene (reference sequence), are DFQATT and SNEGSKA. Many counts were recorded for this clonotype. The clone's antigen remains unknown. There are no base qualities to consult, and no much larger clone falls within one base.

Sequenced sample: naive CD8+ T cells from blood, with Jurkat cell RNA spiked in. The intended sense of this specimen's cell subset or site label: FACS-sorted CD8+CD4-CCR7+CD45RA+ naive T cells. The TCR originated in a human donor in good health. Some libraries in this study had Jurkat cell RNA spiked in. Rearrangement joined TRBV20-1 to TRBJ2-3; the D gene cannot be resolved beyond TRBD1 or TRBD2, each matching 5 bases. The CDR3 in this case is CSVRAPTGAFGQDTQYF. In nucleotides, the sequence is TGCAGTGTCAGAGCCCCGACCGGGGCCTTTGGGCAAGATACGCAGTATTTT.